This T cell receptor (beta chain) derives from a study of cytomegalovirus exposure and HLA in healthy donors. Study-wide results and caveats: A cluster of highly shared sequence variants was likely a sequencing artifact. Follow-up analysis later connected one missense variant in DCLRE1C with trimming of TCR beta V- and J-genes.

Use of 60 Vbeta and 13 Jbeta primers characterized the PCR. The method was immunoSEQ multiplex PCR; TCRdb's version includes in-frame clones alone and lacks a portion of them. The table has over 150,000 clones, approximately 81% seen once. Notes on this clone: The antigen remains undetermined.

CDR3 length equals 14 residues. V dropped 6 bases and J dropped 1 base, with 12 bases sitting between them. CDR1 and CDR2 from the germline V gene are MDHEN and SYDVKM. The sequenced sample was PBMCs. The chain carries TRBV28 and TRBJ1-2; TRBD1 is a possible D gene (5 bases). This receptor was identified in a young woman in good health and CMV-seropositive. In DNA, the CDR3 is TGTGCCAGCAGGCGGGACCCGCATAACTATGGCTACACCTTC. Translation gives CASRRDPHNYGYTF.